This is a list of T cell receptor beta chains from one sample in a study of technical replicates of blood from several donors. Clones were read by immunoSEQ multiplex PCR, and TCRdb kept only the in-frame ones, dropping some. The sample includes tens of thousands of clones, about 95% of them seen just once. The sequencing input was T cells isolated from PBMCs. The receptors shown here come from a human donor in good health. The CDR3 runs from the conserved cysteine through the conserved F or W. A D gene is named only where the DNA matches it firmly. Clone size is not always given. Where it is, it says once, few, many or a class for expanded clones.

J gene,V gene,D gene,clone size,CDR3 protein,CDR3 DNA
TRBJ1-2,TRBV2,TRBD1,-,CASSEVTGGHYGYTF,TGTGCCAGCAGCGAGGTGACAGGGGGCCACTATGGCTACACCTTC
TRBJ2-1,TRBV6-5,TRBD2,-,CASRRTSGWYNEQFF,TGTGCCAGCAGGAGGACTAGCGGGTGGTACAATGAGCAGTTCTTC
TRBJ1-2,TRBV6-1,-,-,CASSELSLGLINYGYTF,TGTGCCAGCAGTGAACTTTCACTTGGTCTAATAAACTATGGCTACACCTTC
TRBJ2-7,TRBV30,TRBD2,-,CAWTSGRRWSYEQYF,TGTGCCTGGACTAGCGGGAGGAGGTGGTCCTACGAGCAGTACTTC
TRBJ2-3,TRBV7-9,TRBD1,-,CASSHRDRGTDTQYF,TGTGCCAGCAGCCACCGGGACAGGGGCACAGATACGCAGTATTTT
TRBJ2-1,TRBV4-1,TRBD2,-,CASSQAAGGNEQFF,TGCGCCAGCAGCCAAGCAGCGGGAGGCAATGAGCAGTTCTTC
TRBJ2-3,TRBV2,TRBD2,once,CASSELSSGFTDTQYF,TGTGCCAGCAGTGAACTGTCTAGCGGTTTCACAGATACGCAGTATTTT
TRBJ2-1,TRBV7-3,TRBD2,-,CASSLTFLAGTNYNEQFF,TGTGCCAGCAGCTTAACATTTCTAGCGGGAACAAATTACAATGAGCAGTTCTTC
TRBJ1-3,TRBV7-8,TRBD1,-,CASSSFGTGEGGNTIYF,TGTGCCAGCAGCTCATTCGGGACAGGGGAAGGTGGAAACACCATATATTTT
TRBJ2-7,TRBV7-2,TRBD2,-,CASSLVGGSTYEQYF,TGTGCCAGCAGCTTAGTGGGGGGGAGCACCTACGAGCAGTACTTC
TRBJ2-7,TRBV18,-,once,CARALKGLGEQYF,TGTGCCCGCGCGCTCAAGGGGCTTGGGGAGCAGTACTTC
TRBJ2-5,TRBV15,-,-,CATSRGGEETQYF,TGTGCCACCAGCAGAGGGGGGGAAGAGACCCAGTACTTC
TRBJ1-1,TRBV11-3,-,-,CASSFGQGKNTEAFF,TGTGCCAGCAGCTTCGGCCAGGGTAAGAACACTGAAGCTTTCTTT
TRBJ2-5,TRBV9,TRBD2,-,CASSVATGGQETQYF,TGTGCCAGCAGCGTAGCTACGGGGGGCCAAGAGACCCAGTACTTC
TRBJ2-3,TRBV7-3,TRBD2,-,CASSLAGGGGHTQYF,TGTGCCAGCAGCTTAGCGGGGGGCGGAGGACATACGCAGTATTTT
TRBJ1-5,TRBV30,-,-,CAWSDNNQPQHF,TGTGCCTGGAGTGATAATAATCAGCCCCAGCATTTT
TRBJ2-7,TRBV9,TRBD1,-,CASSAGTGNREQYF,TGTGCCAGCAGCGCCGGGACAGGGAATCGCGAGCAGTACTTC
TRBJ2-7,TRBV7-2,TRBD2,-,CASSGRTSGRGSYEQYF,TGTGCCAGCAGCGGAAGGACTAGCGGGAGAGGGTCCTACGAGCAGTACTTC
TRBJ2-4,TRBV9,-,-,CASSVAGDRNIQYF,TGTGCCAGCAGCGTAGCGGGAGATCGGAACATTCAGTACTTC
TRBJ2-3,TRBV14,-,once,CASSQEASPHPQYF,TGTGCCAGCAGCCAAGAGGCCTCGCCCCATCCGCAGTATTTT
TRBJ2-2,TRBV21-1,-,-,CASSKMGGDYDTGELFF,TGTGCCAGCAGCAAAATGGGCGGGGATTACGACACCGGGGAGCTGTTTTTT
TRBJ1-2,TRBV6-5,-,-,CASSYLIGAGADGYTF,TGTGCCAGCAGTTATCTAATTGGTGCGGGGGCCGATGGCTACACCTTC
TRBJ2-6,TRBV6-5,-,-,CASRRQSSGANVLTF,TGTGCCAGCAGACGACAGAGCTCTGGGGCCAACGTCCTGACTTTC
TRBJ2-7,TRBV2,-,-,CASKRTTSSYEQYF,TGTGCCAGCAAGAGGACTACTAGCTCCTACGAGCAGTACTTC
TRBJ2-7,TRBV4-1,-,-,CASSQEATSGFYEQYF,TGCGCCAGCAGCCAAGAGGCCACCTCCGGGTTTTACGAGCAGTACTTC